This entry lists 2 T cell receptor beta chains sequenced from one sample in a study of cytomegalovirus exposure and HLA in healthy donors. 13 Jbeta primers and 60 Vbeta primers were used for the PCR. The protocol was immunoSEQ multiplex PCR, while the TCRdb copy is restricted to in-frame clones and leaves out a portion. The sample holds 130,000 to 150,000 clones, around two thirds seen once. Sequencing used PBMCs. These receptors all stem from a woman under 30 in good health and CMV-seronegative.

The genes are TRBV6-1 and TRBJ1-1; TRBD1 agrees at 9 bases. The germline CDR1 and CDR2 sequences are MNHNS and SASEGT. With V trimmed by 8 bases and J by 4 bases, 8 bases remained unmatched. The CDR3 loop spans 14 amino acids. CDR3 amino acids: CASGGTGMRTEAFF. CDR3 DNA sequence: TGTGCCAGCGGGGGGACAGGGATGCGCACTGAAGCTTTCTTT.

The chain combines TRBV4-1 with TRBJ2-4; the D gene is possibly TRBD2 (7 bases). Trimming stripped 4 bases from V and 1 base from J, with 17 bases between. The CDR3 has 17 residues. Germline CDR1 reads MGHRA; CDR2 reads YSYEKL. The CDR3 region is CASSPGGPRGAKNIQYF. The CDR3 nucleotides are TGCGCCAGCAGCCCCGGGGGGCCCCGGGGGGCCAAAAACATTCAGTACTTC.